This T cell receptor beta chain was identified in a study of regulatory T cells in long-lasting Graves disease. Time point reported: persistent/refractory GD, antithyroid drugs over 5 years with positive TRAb. PBMC RNA was the source of the TCR library. Note on this clonotype: The antigen remains unidentified.

CDR3-region Arm-PCR and iRepertoire HTBI primers produced the TCR beta libraries. Each CDR3 protein is one row after TCRdb ran MiXCR on the multiplex PCR reads. Of 450,000 or so distinct CDR3 sequences listed, 22% are singletons. Study-level findings and limits: Favored gene segments in persistent disease were TRBV28, TRBJ1-2 and TRBJ2-5.

This CDR3 has 15 residues. V lost 0 bases and J lost 7, with 11 bases in between. Germline-derived CDR1 and CDR2 are SGHKS and YYEKEE (reference sequence). The chain couples TRBV5-5 to TRBJ1-6, with no clear D. Specimen: peripheral blood mononuclear cells (PBMCs), collected when the disease was refractory, from a patient treated with antithyroid drugs. The origin of this receptor is a female donor with Graves disease. The CDR3 nucleotides read TGTGCCAGCAGCTTGGTCCCAGTGATGAATTCACCCCTCCACTTT. Its translation: CASSLVPVMNSPLHF.